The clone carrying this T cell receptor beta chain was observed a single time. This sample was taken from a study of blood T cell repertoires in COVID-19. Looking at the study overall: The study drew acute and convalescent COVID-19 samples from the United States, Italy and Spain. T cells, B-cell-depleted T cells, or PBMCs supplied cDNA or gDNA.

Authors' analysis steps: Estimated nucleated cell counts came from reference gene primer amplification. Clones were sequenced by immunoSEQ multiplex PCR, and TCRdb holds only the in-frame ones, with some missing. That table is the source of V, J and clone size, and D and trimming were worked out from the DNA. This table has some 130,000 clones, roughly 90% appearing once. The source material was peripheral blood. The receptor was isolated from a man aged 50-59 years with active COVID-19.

CDR3 in DNA: TGTGCCAGCGGGAGGAGGAACACAGATACGCAGTATTTT. It translates to CASGRRNTDTQYF. This chain uses TRBV6-6 with TRBJ2-3; D might be TRBD2 (6 bases). V gave up 8 bases and J gave up 2 bases, with 11 bases separating them. CDR1 is MNHNY and CDR2 is SVGAGI in the germline V gene (reference sequence). This CDR3 has 13 amino acids.